Listed below are T cell receptor beta chains from one sample, sequenced in a study of T cells in Graves' hyperthyroidism and ophthalmopathy. TCRdb called the multiplex PCR reads again in MiXCR, with one record for every CDR3 protein. The sample carries approximately 530,000 distinct CDR3 sequences, 16% recorded once. Sequenced: blood. Source of these receptors: a woman younger than 35 with Graves' hyperthyroidism. CDR3s leave out the opening cysteine and the closing phenylalanine or tryptophan.

TRBJ1-3	TRBV20-1	SASGRGNTIY
TRBJ2-3	TRBV6-4	ASSGGETDTQY
TRBJ2-7	TRBV6-1	ASRQTSYEQY
TRBJ2-1	TRBV20-1	SVAGGPSEQF
TRBJ2-7	TRBV20-1	SARLTGGRGEQY
TRBJ1-5	TRBV27	ASSFSTSYSNQPQH
TRBJ1-3	TRBV20-1	SARDPKGTGNTIY
TRBJ2-3	TRBV5-4	ASSLGHSTDTQY
TRBJ1-1	TRBV28	ASSLQGRNTEAF
TRBJ2-1	TRBV5-1	ASSLTSLAYNEQF
TRBJ2-7	TRBV5-1	ASSLVDRNPYEQY
TRBJ1-5	TRBV12-3/TRBV12-4	ASSLNSGGIGNQPQH
TRBJ2-2	TRBV28	ASSFYGRGTGELF
TRBJ1-3	TRBV7-2	ASSLAGTSGNTIY
TRBJ2-7	TRBV20-1	SASGRAAVWGIEQY
TRBJ2-5	TRBV12-3/TRBV12-4	ASSPAEGGAKETQY
TRBJ1-2	TRBV2	ASSVDRGQGYT
TRBJ1-6	TRBV12-3/TRBV12-4	ASSGRDRGSSPLH
TRBJ2-2	TRBV24-1	ATSDLPLPTGELF
TRBJ2-7	TRBV5-6	ASSKLGGSWASSSYEQY
TRBJ1-2	TRBV11-1	ASSLTDRAATNYGYT
TRBJ1-5	TRBV28	ASSSPGEADNQPQH
TRBJ2-7	TRBV20-1	SAARGGGSGEQY
TRBJ1-1	TRBV3-1	ASSQDRWEAGRDTEAF
TRBJ1-1	TRBV29-1	SGLRGTDTEAF
TRBJ2-5	TRBV19	ASSIDAGGTGRIQY
TRBJ1-4	TRBV4-2	ASSPPSRNEKLF
TRBJ2-2	TRBV30	AWSPGGGELF
TRBJ2-1	TRBV7-9	ASSPLPRDSGFRF
TRBJ2-4	TRBV4-1	ASSQRLPDAKNIQY
TRBJ2-7	TRBV3-1	ASRPLGAGANEQY
TRBJ2-1	TRBV20-1	SARHQTGMDNEQF
TRBJ1-6	TRBV6-1	ASTQPRGTENSPLH
TRBJ1-5	TRBV4-1	ASSHPGKGRGNQPQH
TRBJ1-5	TRBV12-5	ASGLVPNPREGSNQPQH
TRBJ1-4	TRBV4-1	ASGRTGGTNEKLF
TRBJ1-2	TRBV6-1	ASSQQGPPNYGYT
TRBJ2-6	TRBV7-2	ASSLAGVFSGANVLT
TRBJ2-2	TRBV7-8	ASSLARAGGRTGELF
TRBJ2-2	TRBV10-3	AISETASGGRAGELF
TRBJ2-5	TRBV5-1	ASSRDKLQETQY
TRBJ2-5	TRBV20-1	SGGRKETQY
TRBJ1-5	TRBV5-1	ASSLSPVVDQPQH
TRBJ1-2	TRBV2	ASALKQAYGYT
TRBJ1-5	TRBV6-2/TRBV6-3	ASRPWLGQPQH
TRBJ1-4	TRBV13	ASSLTGGAQSFEKLF
TRBJ1-1	TRBV11-2	ASSQDGGADTEAF
TRBJ1-1	TRBV15	ATGLRDSEAF
TRBJ2-7	TRBV12-3/TRBV12-4	ASSFSGQAYEQY
TRBJ2-5	TRBV27	ASSWTGVETQY